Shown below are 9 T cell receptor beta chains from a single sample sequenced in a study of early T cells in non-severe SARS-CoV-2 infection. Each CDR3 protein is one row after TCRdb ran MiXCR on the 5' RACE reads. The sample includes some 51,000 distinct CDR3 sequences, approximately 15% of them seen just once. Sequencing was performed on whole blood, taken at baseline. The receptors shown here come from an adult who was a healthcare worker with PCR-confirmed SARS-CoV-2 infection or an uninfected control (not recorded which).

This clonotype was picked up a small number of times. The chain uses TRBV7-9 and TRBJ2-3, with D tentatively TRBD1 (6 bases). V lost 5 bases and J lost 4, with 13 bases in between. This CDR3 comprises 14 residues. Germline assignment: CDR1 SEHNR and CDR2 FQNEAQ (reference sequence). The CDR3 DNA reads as TGTGCCAGCAGCCCGAGGACAGTCGCAGATACGCAGTATTTT. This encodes CASSPRTVADTQYF.

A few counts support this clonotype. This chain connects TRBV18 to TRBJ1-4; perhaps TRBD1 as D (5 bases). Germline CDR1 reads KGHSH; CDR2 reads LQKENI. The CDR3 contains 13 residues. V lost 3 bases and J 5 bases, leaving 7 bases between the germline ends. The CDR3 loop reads CASSPRENEKLFF. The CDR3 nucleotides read TGTGCCAGCTCACCCAGGGAAAATGAAAAACTGTTTTTT.

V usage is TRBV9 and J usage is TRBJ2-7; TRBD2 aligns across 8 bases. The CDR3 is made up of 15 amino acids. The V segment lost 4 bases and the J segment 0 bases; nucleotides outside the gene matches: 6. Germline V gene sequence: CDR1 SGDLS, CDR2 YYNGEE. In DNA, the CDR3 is TGTGCCAGCAGCCGGGGGGGTTCCTTCTCCTACGAGCAGTACTTC. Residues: CASSRGGSFSYEQYF. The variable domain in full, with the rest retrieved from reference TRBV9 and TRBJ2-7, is DSGVTQTPKHLITATGQRVTLRCSPRSGDLSVYWYQQSLDQGLQFLIQYYNGEERAKGNILERFSAQQFPDLHSELNLSSLELGDSALYFCASSRGGSFSYEQYFGPGTRLTVT.

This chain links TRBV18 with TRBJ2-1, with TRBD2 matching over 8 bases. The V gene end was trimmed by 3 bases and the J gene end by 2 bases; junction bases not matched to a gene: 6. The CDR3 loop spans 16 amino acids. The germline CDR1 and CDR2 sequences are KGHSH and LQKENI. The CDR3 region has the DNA TGTGCCAGCTCACCCGCGACTAGCGCAACCTACAATGAGCAGTTCTTC. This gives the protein CASSPATSATYNEQFF.

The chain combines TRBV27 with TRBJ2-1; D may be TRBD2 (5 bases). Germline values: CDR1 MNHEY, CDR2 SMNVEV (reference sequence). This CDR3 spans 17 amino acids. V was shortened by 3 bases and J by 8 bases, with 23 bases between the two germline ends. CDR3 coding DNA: TGTGCCAGCAGTTTCCTCCCGGGAACGGGGTATAGGGATGAGCAGTTCTTC. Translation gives CASSFLPGTGYRDEQFF.

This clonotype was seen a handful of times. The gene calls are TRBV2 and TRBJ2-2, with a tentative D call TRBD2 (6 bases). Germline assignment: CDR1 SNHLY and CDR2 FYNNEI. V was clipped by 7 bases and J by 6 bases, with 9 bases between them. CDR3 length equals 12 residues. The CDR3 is CASKSGPGELFF. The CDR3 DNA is TGTGCCAGCAAGAGCGGGCCCGGGGAGCTGTTTTTT.

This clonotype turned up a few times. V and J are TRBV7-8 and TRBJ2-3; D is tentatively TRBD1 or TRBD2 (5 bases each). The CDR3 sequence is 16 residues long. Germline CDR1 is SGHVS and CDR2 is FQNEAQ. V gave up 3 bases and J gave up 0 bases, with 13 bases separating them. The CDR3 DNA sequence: TGTGCCAGCAGCTTCCCCCCCGGGGCCAGCACAGATACGCAGTATTTT. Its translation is CASSFPPGASTDTQYF.

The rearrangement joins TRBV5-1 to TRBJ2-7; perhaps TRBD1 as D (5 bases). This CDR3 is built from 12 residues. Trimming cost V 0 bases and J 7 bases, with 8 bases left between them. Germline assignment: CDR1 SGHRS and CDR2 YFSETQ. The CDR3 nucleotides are TGCGCCAGCAGCTTGGGACAGTCGGAGCAGTACTTC. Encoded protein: CASSLGQSEQYF.

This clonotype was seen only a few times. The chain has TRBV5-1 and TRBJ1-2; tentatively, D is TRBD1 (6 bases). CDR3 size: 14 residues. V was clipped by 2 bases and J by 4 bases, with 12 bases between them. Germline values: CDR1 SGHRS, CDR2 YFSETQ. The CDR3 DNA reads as TGCGCCAGCAGCTTAGGGACAATGGGCTATGGCTACACCTTC. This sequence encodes CASSLGTMGYGYTF.